One sample yielded the 25 T cell receptor beta chains listed below, sequenced in a study of cytomegalovirus exposure and HLA in healthy donors (dated by TCRdb to the late 2010s). Libraries were constructed by the immunoSEQ multiplex PCR assay. TCRdb limited this immuneACCESS table to in-frame rearrangements with V and J called. A share of clones is missing; checked studies link under half to unresolved V genes, and the rest is unexplained. For this sample the table gives about 130,000 clones, of which roughly 89% were detected only once. Approximately 2% of the sample is taken by the ten largest. Material: PBMCs. The receptor source for this set is a woman aged 18-35 years in good health and CMV-seronegative.

A note on this clone: The junction shows a germline mismatch at one end, possibly a read error. The CDR3 protein is CASSVGLFGQDPNF. CDR3 DNA: TGTGCCAGCAGCGTAGGTTTGTTCGGACAGGATCCTAACTTC. The chain carries TRBV9 and TRBJ2-7; 7 positions agree with TRBD1. The V gene's germline CDR1 is SGDLS and CDR2 YYNGEE. This CDR3 contains 14 residues. Full variable domain (outside the CDR3, taken from reference TRBV9 and TRBJ2-7): DSGVTQTPKHLITATGQRVTLRCSPRSGDLSVYWYQQSLDQGLQFLIQYYNGEERAKGNILERFSAQQFPDLHSELNLSSLELGDSALYFCASSVGLFGQDPNFGPGTRLTVT.

With respect to this clone: The same CDR3 is also encoded by other DNA sequences in this sample. V usage is TRBV2 and J usage is TRBJ2-3; D call uncertain. The CDR3 is 12 residues long. The V gene's germline CDR1 is SNHLY and CDR2 FYNNEI. The V gene lost 5 bases and the J gene lost 0 bases, with 3 bases spanning the gap. CDR3 region: CASSSSTDTQYF. In nucleotides, the CDR3 is TGTGCCAGCAGTTCTAGCACAGATACGCAGTATTTT.

The rearrangement links TRBV4-2 to TRBJ2-3; TRBD2 is a possible D gene (6 bases). The V gene's germline CDR1 is LGHNA and CDR2 YNFKEQ. Trimming shortened V by 0 bases and J by 5 bases, and 21 bases separated the two germline ends. The CDR3 contains 18 residues. The DNA of the CDR3 is TGTGCCAGCAGCCAAGATCCGAGACGGGAGACCACGAAAGATACGCAGTATTTT. It translates to CASSQDPRRETTKDTQYF.

This clone was recorded a few times. V and J are TRBV5-4 and TRBJ2-7; 10 bases agree with TRBD1. This CDR3 spans 13 amino acids. Germline CDR1 is SGHNT and CDR2 is YYREEE (reference sequence). With V trimmed by 4 bases and J by 7 bases, 5 bases remained unmatched. For the CDR3, the DNA is TGTGCCAGCAGCCGGGGACAGGGGCGGGAGCAGTACTTC. Residues: CASSRGQGREQYF.

J is TRBJ2-2 and V is TRBV7-9; D might be TRBD1 (6 bases). The V end lost 1 base, the J end lost 6 bases, and 9 bases lay between the germline ends. Germline V gene data show CDR1 as SEHNR and CDR2 as FQNEAQ (reference sequence). This CDR3 has 14 residues. In nucleotides, the CDR3 is TGTGCCAGCAGCTTAGGGCAGGGGCCCGGGGAGCTGTTTTTT. It encodes CASSLGQGPGELFF.

There are a few counts of this clone. This CDR3 reads CASSRPGTGQGQFF. The CDR3 nucleotides read TGTGCCAGCAGCCGACCCGGGACAGGGCAAGGGCAGTTCTTC. The chain combines TRBV4-2 with TRBJ2-1, with TRBD1 matching 9 bases. With V trimmed by 4 bases and J by 12 bases, 10 bases remained unmatched. This CDR3 comprises 14 residues. Germline-derived CDR1 and CDR2 are LGHNA and YNFKEQ.

The chain links TRBV21-1 to TRBJ2-7; TRBD2, the table's D call, lacks a check against the DNA. TRBV21-1 is given as a pseudogene. The CDR3 extends over 16 amino acids. The CDR3 DNA follows: TGTGCCAGCAGCAAAAAATGGGGACTAGCGGCCTACGAGCAGTACTTC. Amino acids: CASSKKWGLAAYEQYF.

V and J are TRBV11-2 and TRBJ1-5; no reliable D call. Trimming took 3 bases from V and 6 from J, leaving 9 bases between them. There are 13 residues in the CDR3. Germline loops: CDR1 SGHAT, CDR2 FQNNGV. In DNA form, the CDR3 reads TGTGCCAGCAGCTTCACAGCTCCTCAGCCCCAGCATTTT. Translation gives CASSFTAPQPQHF.

The rearrangement links TRBV28 to TRBJ1-5; possible D gene TRBD1, 6 bases. V lost 3 bases, J lost 3 bases, and 12 bases lay in between. The CDR3 is made up of 15 amino acids. CDR1 is MDHEN, CDR2 SYDVKM, per germline. CDR3 nucleotides: TGTGCCAGCAGTTTGGGGACAACTAACAATCAGCCCCAGCATTTT. It is translated as CASSLGTTNNQPQHF.

The J gene is TRBJ2-1, the V gene TRBV28; 7 nucleotides align to TRBD2. The CDR3 consists of 16 residues. After removal of 8 bases from V and 6 bases from J, the junction contained 16 bases not matched to a gene. Germline V lookup: CDR1 MDHEN, CDR2 SYDVKM. The CDR3 nucleotides are TGTGCCAGCTTGAAGATAGCGGGCCACCAAGGCAATGAGCAGTTCTTC. It codes for CASLKIAGHQGNEQFF. The full variable domain, in which reference TRBV28 and TRBJ2-1 provide the parts outside the CDR3, is DVKVTQSSRYLVKRTGEKVFLECVQDMDHENMFWYRQDPGLGLRLIYFSYDVKMKEKGDIPEGYSVSREKKERFSLILESASTNQTSMYLCASLKIAGHQGNEQFFGPGTRLTVL.

As for this clone: The same CDR3 arises from other DNA sequences in this sample as well. The chain recombines TRBV5-1 with TRBJ2-3, with TRBD2 identical over 9 bases. There are 16 residues in the CDR3. Per germline, CDR1 SGHRS and CDR2 YFSETQ. V dropped 0 bases and J dropped 0; count of bases not matched to a gene: 2. CDR3 coding DNA: TGCGCCAGCAGCTTGGGACTAGCGGCTAGCACAGATACGCAGTATTTT. Residues: CASSLGLAASTDTQYF.

This rearrangement joins TRBV4-1 to TRBJ2-7, with TRBD1 matching over 8 bases. The ends lost 3 bases at V and 3 bases at J; junction bases unmatched: 7. There are 15 residues in the CDR3. Germline assignment: CDR1 MGHRA and CDR2 YSYEKL. The CDR3 loop is CASSHADRGGYEQYF. CDR3 DNA sequence: TGCGCCAGCAGCCACGCAGACAGGGGAGGCTACGAGCAGTACTTC.

This chain joins TRBV11-2 and TRBJ2-1; TRBD2 aligns across 11 bases. Germline V gene sequence: CDR1 SGHAT, CDR2 FQNNGV. The CDR3 has 17 residues. The V gene end was trimmed by 2 bases and the J gene end by 8 bases; junction bases not matched to a gene: 11. As DNA, the CDR3 is TGTGCCAGCAGCTTATGGTTAGCGGGAGGGCCTGATCATGAGCAGTTCTTC. This encodes CASSLWLAGGPDHEQFF. The full variable domain, with the rest looked up from reference TRBV11-2 and TRBJ2-1, is EAGVAQSPRYKIIEKRQSVAFWCNPISGHATLYWYQQILGQGPKLLIQFQNNGVVDDSQLPKDRFSAERLKGVDSTLKIQPAKLEDSAVYLCASSLWLAGGPDHEQFFGPGTRLTVL.

The V call is TRBV6-5, the J call TRBJ1-2; 9 bases fit TRBD1. J gave up 8 bases and V 6 bases, and 7 bases lay outside the gene matches. CDR3 size: 13 residues. CDR1 is MNHEY, CDR2 SVGAGI, per germline. The CDR3, as DNA: TGTGCCAGCAGGCCACAGGGGGCGGCCGGCTACACCTTC. Its protein is CASRPQGAAGYTF.

The chain uses TRBV2 and TRBJ2-5; 15 nucleotides agree with TRBD2. Germline lookup yields CDR1 SNHLY and CDR2 FYNNEI. The CDR3 length is 17 residues. The ends lost 4 bases at V and 5 bases at J; junction bases unmatched: 8. This CDR3 is CASSGTSGRAVAETQYF. DNA of the CDR3: TGTGCCAGCAGTGGGACTAGCGGGAGGGCCGTGGCGGAGACCCAGTACTTC. The full variable domain, completed using reference TRBV2 and TRBJ2-5, is EPEVTQTPSHQVTQMGQEVILRCVPISNHLYFYWYRQILGQKVEFLVSFYNNEISEKSEIFDDQFSVERPDGSNFTLKIRSTKLEDSAMYFCASSGTSGRAVAETQYFGPGTRLLVL.

Turning to this clone: This CDR3 is also generated by other DNA sequences in the sample. The V call is TRBV6-5, the J call TRBJ2-5; TRBD2 agrees at 12 bases. The trim removed 0 bases at V and 2 bases at J, leaving 1 base unmatched. Germline V CDR1 and CDR2: MNHEY, SVGAGI. The length of the CDR3 is 16 residues. As DNA, the CDR3 is TGTGCCAGCAGTTACTCGGGGACTAGCGGGCAAGAGACCCAGTACTTC. It translates to CASSYSGTSGQETQYF.

This sequence joins TRBV18 and TRBJ1-2; 8 bases map to TRBD1. Germline lookup yields CDR1 KGHSH and CDR2 LQKENI. The CDR3 contains 16 residues. The V segment lost 3 bases and the J segment 6 bases; nucleotides outside the gene matches: 12. CDR3: CASSPRLTGVGDGYTF. CDR3 DNA: TGTGCCAGCTCACCGAGATTGACAGGGGTGGGAGATGGCTACACCTTC.

The rearrangement links TRBV25-1 to TRBJ1-5; a possible D gene is TRBD1 (6 bases). This CDR3 is 15 amino acids long. Germline CDR1 reads MGHDK; CDR2 reads SYGVNS. The V and J ends lost 6 bases and 2 bases respectively, with 14 bases between them. The CDR3 DNA reads TGTGCCAGCAGCCCGGGAGGGGGTGGCAATCAGCCCCAGCATTTT. Translated: CASSPGGGGNQPQHF.

The gene calls are TRBV11-3 and TRBJ2-7; 16 bases fit TRBD2. The CDR3 contains 18 residues. Germline V gene data show CDR1 as SGHNT and CDR2 as YENEEA. J was trimmed by 5 bases and V by 5 bases; bases with no gene match: 12. CDR3 sequence (DNA): TGTGCCAGCAGCCGAGGGACTAGCGGGAGGGCCAACTTGGACGAGCAGTACTTC. Translating it yields CASSRGTSGRANLDEQYF.

This clone turned up a few times. The same CDR3 arises from other DNA sequences in this sample as well. The CDR3 here is CASSMSGSYEQYF. CDR3 in DNA: TGTGCCAGTAGTATGAGCGGGAGCTACGAGCAGTACTTC. V gene TRBV19 combines with J gene TRBJ2-7, with 8 bases identical to TRBD2. CDR1 is LNHDA, CDR2 SQIVND, per germline (reference sequence). J gave up 3 bases and V 3 bases, and 1 base lay outside the gene matches. This CDR3 has 13 amino acids.

This chain joins TRBV5-1 and TRBJ1-2, with 7 positions matching TRBD1. Germline CDR1 SGHRS, CDR2 YFSETQ. Trimming at V came to 2 bases and at J to 4 bases, leaving 2 bases not matched to a gene. The CDR3 is 13 amino acids. The CDR3 here is CASSFQGVYGYTF. CDR3 DNA: TGCGCCAGCAGCTTCCAGGGGGTCTATGGCTACACCTTC.

The rearrangement links TRBV27 to TRBJ2-5; 7 bases agree with TRBD2. Germline CDR1 reads MNHEY; CDR2 reads SMNVEV (reference sequence). The CDR3 is 17 amino acids. V shed 8 bases, J shed 2 bases, and the junction held 17 bases outside the gene matches. For the CDR3, the DNA is TGTGCCAGCCGAACAGTTGGGTTGGGGAGGGAACAAGAGACCCAGTACTTC. Translating gives CASRTVGLGREQETQYF.

This clone was counted once. The DNA for the CDR3 is TGTGCCAGTGGACAGTTGAACACTGAAGCTTTCTTT. Its protein product is CASGQLNTEAFF. The V and J genes are TRBV19 and TRBJ1-1, with D tentatively TRBD1 (6 bases). This CDR3 region has 12 residues. V lost 8 bases and J lost 0, with 7 bases in between. Germline V gene sequence: CDR1 LNHDA, CDR2 SQIVND (reference sequence).

The chain is built from TRBV6-5 and TRBJ2-5; D might be TRBD2 (8 bases). The germline gives CDR1 MNHEY, CDR2 SVGAGI. Trimming removed 8 bases from V and 6 bases from J, with 19 bases in between. CDR3 length: 14 residues. The CDR3 DNA is TGTGCCAGCCGGGAGGGGGCCCCTGTGCAGACCCAGTACTTC. Its translation is CASREGAPVQTQYF.

V is TRBV5-6 and J is TRBJ2-7; the D is unclear. Trimming removed 0 bases from V and 3 bases from J, with 13 bases in between. The germline V gene has CDR1 SGHDT and CDR2 YYEEEE. CDR3 length equals 15 residues. The CDR3 nucleotides read TGTGCCAGCAGCTTGGGCGACACGGATTACTACGAGCAGTACTTC. The encoded protein is CASSLGDTDYYEQYF. Filled out from reference TRBV5-6 and TRBJ2-7, the complete variable domain reads DAGVTQSPTHLIKTRGQQVTLRCSPKSGHDTVSWYQQALGQGPQFIFQYYEEEERQRGNFPDRFSGHQFPNYSSELNVNALLLGDSALYLCASSLGDTDYYEQYFGPGTRLTVT.